This TCR beta chain came from a study of beta chain features in type 1 diabetes. Study-level background: In age, gender and cell yields, patients were similar to healthy donors.

Sequenced material consisted of expressed TCRB transcripts (all of the isolated RNA was reverse transcribed). Clones were read by immunoSEQ multiplex PCR, and TCRdb kept only the in-frame ones, dropping some. The sample records about 370,000 clones, around 15% being singletons. General study points: Reduced insertions and increased deletions marked VDJ junctions in type 1 diabetes patients. Type 1 diabetes patients showed a moderate but significant shortening of TCRB CDR3s in all four CD4+ subsets.

The CDR3 runs to 11 residues. CDR1 KGHSH and CDR2 LQKENI come from the germline V gene. Trimming cost V 2 bases and J 12 bases; bases outside gene matches: 4. There are a few counts of this clone. What it binds is unknown. By way of CD45RO/CCR7/CD25/CD127/CD95/CD27, the CD4+ regulatory, stem cell-like memory, central memory and naive cells were sorted. V gene TRBV18 combines with J gene TRBJ2-7; TRBD2 aligns across 7 bases. The material sequenced was naive CD4+ T cells from blood. The sequence derives from a woman younger than 35 in good health. The CDR3 DNA is TGTGCCAGCTCACCAGGAAGGGAGGGGTACTTC. Translation: CASSPGREGYF.